The sequence of this T cell receptor (beta chain) was determined in a study of PD-1 blockade in classical Hodgkin lymphoma. Specified time point: cycle 4 day 1 (C4D1), after more than five weeks of nivolumab. Brentuximab vedotin exposure varied, and every patient relapsed after autologous stem cell transplantation. This CDR3 region has 15 residues. With 4 bases clipped from V and 8 bases from J, the junction kept 13 bases outside the gene matches. The V gene's germline CDR1 is KGHSH and CDR2 LQKENI. Method: immunoSEQ multiplex PCR; TCRdb's copy keeps in-frame clones and lacks some. The sample contains fewer than 25,000 clones, 80% of which appear only once. General study results and limits: CD4+ TCR diversity, unlike CD8+, rose significantly by C4D1.

This clone has just a few counts. What it recognizes is unknown. The chain joins TRBV18 to TRBJ1-2; 7 bases line up with TRBD1. This specimen consisted of peripheral blood mononuclear cells (PBMCs), obtained before the fourth cycle of nivolumab. The receptor comes from a human donor with classical Hodgkin lymphoma. As DNA, the CDR3 is TGTGCCAGCTCACTTCCGGGACAGCGTTATAACGGCTACACCTTC. It encodes CASSLPGQRYNGYTF.